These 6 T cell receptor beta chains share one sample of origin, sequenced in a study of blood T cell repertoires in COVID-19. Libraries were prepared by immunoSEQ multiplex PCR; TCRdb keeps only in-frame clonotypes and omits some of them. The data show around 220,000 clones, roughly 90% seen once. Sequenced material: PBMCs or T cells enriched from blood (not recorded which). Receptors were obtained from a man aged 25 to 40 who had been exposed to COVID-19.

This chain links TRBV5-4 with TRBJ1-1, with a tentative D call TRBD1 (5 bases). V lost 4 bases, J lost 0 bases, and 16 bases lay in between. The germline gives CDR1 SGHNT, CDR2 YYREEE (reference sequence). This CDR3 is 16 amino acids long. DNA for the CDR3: TGTGCCAGCAGCCCACAGCAGGGTCTATTGAACACTGAAGCTTTCTTT. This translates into CASSPQQGLLNTEAFF.

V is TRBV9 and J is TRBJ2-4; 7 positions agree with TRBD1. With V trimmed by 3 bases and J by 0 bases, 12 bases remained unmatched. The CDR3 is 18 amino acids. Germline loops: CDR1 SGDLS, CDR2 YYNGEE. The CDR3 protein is CASSAEPVRGRAKNIQYF. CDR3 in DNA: TGTGCCAGCAGCGCCGAGCCGGTAAGGGGGCGAGCCAAAAACATTCAGTACTTC.

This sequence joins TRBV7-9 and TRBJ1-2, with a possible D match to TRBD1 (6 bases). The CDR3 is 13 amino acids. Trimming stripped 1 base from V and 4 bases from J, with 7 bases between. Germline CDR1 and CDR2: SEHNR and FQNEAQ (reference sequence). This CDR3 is CASSLGTAYGYTF. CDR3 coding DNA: TGTGCCAGCAGCTTAGGGACAGCCTATGGCTACACCTTC.

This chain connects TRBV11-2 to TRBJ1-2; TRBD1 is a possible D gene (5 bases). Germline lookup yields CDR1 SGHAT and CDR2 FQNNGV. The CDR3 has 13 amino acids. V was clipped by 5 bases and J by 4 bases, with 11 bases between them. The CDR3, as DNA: TGTGCCAGCAGCCCAACAGGCATCTATGGCTACACCTTC. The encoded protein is CASSPTGIYGYTF.

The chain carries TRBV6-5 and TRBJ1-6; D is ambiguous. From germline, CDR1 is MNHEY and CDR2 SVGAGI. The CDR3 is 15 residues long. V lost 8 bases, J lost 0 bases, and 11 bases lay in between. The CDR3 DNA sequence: TGTGCCAGCGGCGTAGCAAGCTCCTATAATTCACCCCTCCACTTT. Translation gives CASGVASSYNSPLHF.

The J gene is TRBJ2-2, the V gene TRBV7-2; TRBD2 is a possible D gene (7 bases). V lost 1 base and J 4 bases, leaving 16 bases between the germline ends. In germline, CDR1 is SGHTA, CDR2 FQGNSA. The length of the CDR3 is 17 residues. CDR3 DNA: TGTGCCAGCAGCTTAGGGCTGGCGGGGGCCCTCACCGGGGAGCTGTTTTTT. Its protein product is CASSLGLAGALTGELFF. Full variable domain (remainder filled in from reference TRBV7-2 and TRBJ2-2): GAGVSQSPSNKVTEKGKDVELRCDPISGHTALYWYRQSLGQGLEFLIYFQGNSAPDKSGLPSDRFSAERTGGSVSTLTIQRTQQEDSAVYLCASSLGLAGALTGELFFGEGSRLTVL.